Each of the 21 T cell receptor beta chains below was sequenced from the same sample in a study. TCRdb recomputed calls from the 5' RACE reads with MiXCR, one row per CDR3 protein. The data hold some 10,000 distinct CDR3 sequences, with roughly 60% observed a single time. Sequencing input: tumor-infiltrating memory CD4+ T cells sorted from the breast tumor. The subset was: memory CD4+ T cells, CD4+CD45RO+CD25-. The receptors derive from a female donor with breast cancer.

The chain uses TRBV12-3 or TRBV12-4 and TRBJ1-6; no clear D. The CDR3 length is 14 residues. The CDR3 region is CAVDSGGNNSPLHF. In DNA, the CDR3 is TGTGCGGTTGATTCGGGAGGGAATAATTCACCCCTCCACTTT.

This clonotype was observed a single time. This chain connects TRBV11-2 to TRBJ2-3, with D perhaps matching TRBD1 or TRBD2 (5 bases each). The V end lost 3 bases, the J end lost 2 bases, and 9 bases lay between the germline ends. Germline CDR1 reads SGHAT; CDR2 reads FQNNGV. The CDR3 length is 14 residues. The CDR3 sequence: CASSFGTSTDTQYF. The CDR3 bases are TGTGCCAGCAGCTTCGGGACGTCCACAGATACGCAGTATTTT.

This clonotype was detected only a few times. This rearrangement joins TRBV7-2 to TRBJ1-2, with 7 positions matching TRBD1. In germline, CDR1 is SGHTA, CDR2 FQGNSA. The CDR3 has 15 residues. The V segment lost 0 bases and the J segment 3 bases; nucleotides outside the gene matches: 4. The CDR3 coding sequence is TGTGCCAGCAGCTTAGCGCAGACAGGGTACTATGGCTACACCTTC. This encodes CASSLAQTGYYGYTF.

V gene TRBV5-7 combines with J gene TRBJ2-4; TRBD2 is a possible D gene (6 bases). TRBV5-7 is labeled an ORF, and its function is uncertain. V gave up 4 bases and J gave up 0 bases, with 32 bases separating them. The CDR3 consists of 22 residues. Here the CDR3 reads CASSPELHNRDSQLLAKNIQYF. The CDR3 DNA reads TGTGCCAGCAGCCCAGAGCTCCACAACCGGGACTCTCAACTCCTAGCCAAAAACATTCAGTACTTC.

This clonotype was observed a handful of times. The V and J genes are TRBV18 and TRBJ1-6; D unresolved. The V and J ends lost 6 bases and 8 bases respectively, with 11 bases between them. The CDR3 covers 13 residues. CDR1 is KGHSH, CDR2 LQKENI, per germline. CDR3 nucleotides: TGTGCCAGCTCGCCCAACGAGGATTCACCCCTCCACTTT. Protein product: CASSPNEDSPLHF.

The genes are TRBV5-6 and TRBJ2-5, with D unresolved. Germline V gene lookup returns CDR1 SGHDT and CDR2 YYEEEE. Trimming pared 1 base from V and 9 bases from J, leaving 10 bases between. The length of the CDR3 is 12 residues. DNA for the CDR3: TGTGCCAGCAGCTTGCCGCTGCAGGCCCAGTACTTC. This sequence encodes CASSLPLQAQYF.

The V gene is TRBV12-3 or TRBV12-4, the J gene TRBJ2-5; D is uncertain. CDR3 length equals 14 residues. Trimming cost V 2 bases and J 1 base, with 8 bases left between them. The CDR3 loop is CASSLSLLQETQYF. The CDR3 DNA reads TGTGCCAGCAGTTTAAGCCTGCTCCAAGAGACCCAGTACTTC.

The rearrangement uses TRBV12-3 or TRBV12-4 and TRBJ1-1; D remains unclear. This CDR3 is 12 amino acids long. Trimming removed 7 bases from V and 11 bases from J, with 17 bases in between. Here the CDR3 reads CASTLEGTIAFF. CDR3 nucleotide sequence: TGTGCCAGCACCTTGGAGGGAACTATCGCTTTCTTT.

The CDR3 loop reads CAWDFAPQTGRNTEAFF. CDR3 nucleotides: TGTGCCTGGGATTTCGCCCCACAGACAGGGAGGAACACTGAAGCTTTCTTT. The J gene is TRBJ1-1, the V gene TRBV30, with 7 positions matching TRBD1. The CDR3 is 17 amino acids. Germline V gene data show CDR1 as GTSNPN and CDR2 as SVGIG (reference sequence). Losses at the gene ends were 5 bases for V and 1 base for J; bases not matched to a gene: 16.

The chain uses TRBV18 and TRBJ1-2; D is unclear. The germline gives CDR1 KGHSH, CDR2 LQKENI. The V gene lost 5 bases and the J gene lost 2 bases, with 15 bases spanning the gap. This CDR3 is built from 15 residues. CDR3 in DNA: TGTGCCAGCTCAGAAAACGGAGTTATGAACTATGGCTACACCTTC. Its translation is CASSENGVMNYGYTF.

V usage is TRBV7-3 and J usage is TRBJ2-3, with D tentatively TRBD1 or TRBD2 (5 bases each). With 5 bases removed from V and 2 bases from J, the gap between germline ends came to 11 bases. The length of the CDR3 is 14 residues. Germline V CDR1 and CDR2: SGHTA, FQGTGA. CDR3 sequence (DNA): TGTGCCAGCAGCCCTGAGGGGTACACAGATACGCAGTATTTT. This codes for CASSPEGYTDTQYF.

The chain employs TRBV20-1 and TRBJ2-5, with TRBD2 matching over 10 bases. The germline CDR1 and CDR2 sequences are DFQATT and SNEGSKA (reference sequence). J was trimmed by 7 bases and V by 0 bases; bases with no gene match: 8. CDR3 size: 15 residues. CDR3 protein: CSAREPSGSLGTQYF. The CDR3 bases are TGCAGTGCTAGAGAACCTAGCGGGAGCCTTGGGACCCAGTACTTC.

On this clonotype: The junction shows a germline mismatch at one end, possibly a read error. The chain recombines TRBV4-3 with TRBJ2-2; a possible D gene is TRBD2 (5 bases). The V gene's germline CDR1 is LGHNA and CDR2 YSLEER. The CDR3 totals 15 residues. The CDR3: CASSPSPTNTGELFF. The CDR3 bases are TGCGCCAGCAGCCCATCTCCGACGAACACCGGGGAGCTGTTCTTT.

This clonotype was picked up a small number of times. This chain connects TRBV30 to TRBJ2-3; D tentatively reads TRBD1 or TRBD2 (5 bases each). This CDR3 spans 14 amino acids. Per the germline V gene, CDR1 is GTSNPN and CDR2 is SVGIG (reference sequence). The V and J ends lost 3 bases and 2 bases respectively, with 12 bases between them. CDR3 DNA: TGTGCCTGGAGGAGGGGTGTCGACACAGATACGCAGTATTTT. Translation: CAWRRGVDTDTQYF.

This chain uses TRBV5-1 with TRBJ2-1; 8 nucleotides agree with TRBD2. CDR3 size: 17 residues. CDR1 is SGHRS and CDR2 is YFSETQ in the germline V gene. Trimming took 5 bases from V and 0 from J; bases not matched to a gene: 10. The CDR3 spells CASSTSGGLSSYNEQFF. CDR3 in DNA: TGCGCCAGCAGTACCTCGGGGGGGCTGAGCTCCTACAATGAGCAGTTCTTC.

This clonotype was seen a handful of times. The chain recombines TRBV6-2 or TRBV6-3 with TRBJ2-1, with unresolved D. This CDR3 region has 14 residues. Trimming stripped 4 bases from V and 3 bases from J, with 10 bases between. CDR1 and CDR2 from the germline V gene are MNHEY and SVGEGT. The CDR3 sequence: CASSFDDDYNEQFF. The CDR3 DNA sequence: TGTGCCAGCAGTTTCGATGACGACTACAATGAGCAGTTCTTC.

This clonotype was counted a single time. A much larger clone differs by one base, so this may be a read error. The CDR3 here is CSELPGRGLTDTQYF. CDR3 nucleotide sequence: TGCAGTGAACTCCCAGGACGGGGCCTAACAGATACGCAGTATTTT. The chain uses TRBV20-1 and TRBJ2-3; D is possibly TRBD1 or TRBD2 (5 bases each). The ends were cut back, 7 bases at V and 3 bases at J, with 20 bases in the middle. Germline CDR1 is DFQATT and CDR2 is SNEGSKA (reference sequence). The CDR3 sequence is 15 residues long.

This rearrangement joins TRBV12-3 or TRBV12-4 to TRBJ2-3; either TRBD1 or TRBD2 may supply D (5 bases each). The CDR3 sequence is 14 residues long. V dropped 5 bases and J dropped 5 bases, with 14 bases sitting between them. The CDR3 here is CASSRGVEEDTQYF. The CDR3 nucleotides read TGTGCCAGCAGTAGAGGGGTCGAGGAAGATACGCAGTATTTT.

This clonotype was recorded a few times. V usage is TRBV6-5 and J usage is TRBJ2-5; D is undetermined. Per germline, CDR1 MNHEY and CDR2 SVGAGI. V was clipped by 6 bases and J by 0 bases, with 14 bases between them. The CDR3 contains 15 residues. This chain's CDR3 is CASRPPLGNQETQYF. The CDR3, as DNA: TGTGCCAGCAGACCCCCCTTAGGGAACCAAGAGACCCAGTACTTC.

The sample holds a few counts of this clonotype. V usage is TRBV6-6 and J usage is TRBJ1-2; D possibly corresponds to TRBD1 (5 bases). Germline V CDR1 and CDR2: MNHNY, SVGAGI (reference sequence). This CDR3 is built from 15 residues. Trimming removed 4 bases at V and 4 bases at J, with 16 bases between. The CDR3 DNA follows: TGTGCCAGCAGTTTCACAGGTTTGGAGGGCTATGGCTACACCTTC. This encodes CASSFTGLEGYGYTF.

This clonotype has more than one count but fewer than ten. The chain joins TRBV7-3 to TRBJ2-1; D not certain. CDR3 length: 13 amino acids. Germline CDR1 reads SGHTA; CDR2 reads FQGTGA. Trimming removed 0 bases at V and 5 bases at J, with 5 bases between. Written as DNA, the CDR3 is TGTGCCAGCAGCTTAACGTCAAACAATGAGCAGTTCTTC. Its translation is CASSLTSNNEQFF.